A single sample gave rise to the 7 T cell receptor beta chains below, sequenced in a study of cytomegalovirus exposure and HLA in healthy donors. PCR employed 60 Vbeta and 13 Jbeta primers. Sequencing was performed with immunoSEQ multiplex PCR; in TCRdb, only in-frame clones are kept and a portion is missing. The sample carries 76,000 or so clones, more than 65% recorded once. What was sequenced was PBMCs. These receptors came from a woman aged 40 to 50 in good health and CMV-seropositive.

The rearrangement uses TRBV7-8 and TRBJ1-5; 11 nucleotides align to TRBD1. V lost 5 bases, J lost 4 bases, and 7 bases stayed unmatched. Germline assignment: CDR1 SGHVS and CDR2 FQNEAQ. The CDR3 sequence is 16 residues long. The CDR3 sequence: CASSPSGTGGNQPQHF. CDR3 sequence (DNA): TGTGCCAGCAGCCCCTCCGGGACAGGGGGAAATCAGCCCCAGCATTTT.

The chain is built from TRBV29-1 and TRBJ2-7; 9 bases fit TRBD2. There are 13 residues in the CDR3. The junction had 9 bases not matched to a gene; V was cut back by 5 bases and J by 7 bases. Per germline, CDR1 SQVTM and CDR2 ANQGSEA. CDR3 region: CSVQPGLAREQYF. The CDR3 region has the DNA TGCAGCGTTCAACCGGGACTAGCCCGAGAGCAGTACTTC.

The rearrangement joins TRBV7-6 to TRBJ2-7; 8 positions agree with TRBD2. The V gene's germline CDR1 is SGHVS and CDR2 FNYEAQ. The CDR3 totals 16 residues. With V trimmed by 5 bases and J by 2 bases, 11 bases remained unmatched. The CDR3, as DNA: TGTGCCAGCAGCCCCACTCCCCGGCGGGGGGCCTACGAGCAGTACTTC. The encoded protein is CASSPTPRRGAYEQYF.

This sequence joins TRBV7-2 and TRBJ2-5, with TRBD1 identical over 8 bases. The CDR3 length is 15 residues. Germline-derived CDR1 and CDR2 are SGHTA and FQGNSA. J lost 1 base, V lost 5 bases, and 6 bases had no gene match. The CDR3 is CASSPQGVVQETQYF. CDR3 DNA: TGTGCCAGCAGCCCACAGGGGGTGGTCCAAGAGACCCAGTACTTC.

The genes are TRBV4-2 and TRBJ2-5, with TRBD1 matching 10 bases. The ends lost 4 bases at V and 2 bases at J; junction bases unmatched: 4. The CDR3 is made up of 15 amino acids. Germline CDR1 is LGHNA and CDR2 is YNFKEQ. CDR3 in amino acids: CASSPRDRGQETQYF. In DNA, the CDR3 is TGTGCCAGCAGCCCCCGGGACAGGGGTCAAGAGACCCAGTACTTC.

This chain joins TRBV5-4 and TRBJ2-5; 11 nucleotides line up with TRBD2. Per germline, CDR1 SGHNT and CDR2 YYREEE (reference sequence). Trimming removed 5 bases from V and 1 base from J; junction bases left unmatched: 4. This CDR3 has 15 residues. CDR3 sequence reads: CASSSSGGAQETQYF. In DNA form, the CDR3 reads TGTGCCAGCAGTAGTAGCGGGGGGGCCCAAGAGACCCAGTACTTC.

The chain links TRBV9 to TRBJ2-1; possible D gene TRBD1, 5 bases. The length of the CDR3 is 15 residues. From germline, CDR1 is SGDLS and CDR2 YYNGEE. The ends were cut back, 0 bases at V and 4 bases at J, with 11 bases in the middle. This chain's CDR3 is CASSVDWGSYNEQFF. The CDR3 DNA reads TGTGCCAGCAGCGTAGATTGGGGCTCGTACAATGAGCAGTTCTTC. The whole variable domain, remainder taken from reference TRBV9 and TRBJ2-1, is DSGVTQTPKHLITATGQRVTLRCSPRSGDLSVYWYQQSLDQGLQFLIQYYNGEERAKGNILERFSAQQFPDLHSELNLSSLELGDSALYFCASSVDWGSYNEQFFGPGTRLTVL.